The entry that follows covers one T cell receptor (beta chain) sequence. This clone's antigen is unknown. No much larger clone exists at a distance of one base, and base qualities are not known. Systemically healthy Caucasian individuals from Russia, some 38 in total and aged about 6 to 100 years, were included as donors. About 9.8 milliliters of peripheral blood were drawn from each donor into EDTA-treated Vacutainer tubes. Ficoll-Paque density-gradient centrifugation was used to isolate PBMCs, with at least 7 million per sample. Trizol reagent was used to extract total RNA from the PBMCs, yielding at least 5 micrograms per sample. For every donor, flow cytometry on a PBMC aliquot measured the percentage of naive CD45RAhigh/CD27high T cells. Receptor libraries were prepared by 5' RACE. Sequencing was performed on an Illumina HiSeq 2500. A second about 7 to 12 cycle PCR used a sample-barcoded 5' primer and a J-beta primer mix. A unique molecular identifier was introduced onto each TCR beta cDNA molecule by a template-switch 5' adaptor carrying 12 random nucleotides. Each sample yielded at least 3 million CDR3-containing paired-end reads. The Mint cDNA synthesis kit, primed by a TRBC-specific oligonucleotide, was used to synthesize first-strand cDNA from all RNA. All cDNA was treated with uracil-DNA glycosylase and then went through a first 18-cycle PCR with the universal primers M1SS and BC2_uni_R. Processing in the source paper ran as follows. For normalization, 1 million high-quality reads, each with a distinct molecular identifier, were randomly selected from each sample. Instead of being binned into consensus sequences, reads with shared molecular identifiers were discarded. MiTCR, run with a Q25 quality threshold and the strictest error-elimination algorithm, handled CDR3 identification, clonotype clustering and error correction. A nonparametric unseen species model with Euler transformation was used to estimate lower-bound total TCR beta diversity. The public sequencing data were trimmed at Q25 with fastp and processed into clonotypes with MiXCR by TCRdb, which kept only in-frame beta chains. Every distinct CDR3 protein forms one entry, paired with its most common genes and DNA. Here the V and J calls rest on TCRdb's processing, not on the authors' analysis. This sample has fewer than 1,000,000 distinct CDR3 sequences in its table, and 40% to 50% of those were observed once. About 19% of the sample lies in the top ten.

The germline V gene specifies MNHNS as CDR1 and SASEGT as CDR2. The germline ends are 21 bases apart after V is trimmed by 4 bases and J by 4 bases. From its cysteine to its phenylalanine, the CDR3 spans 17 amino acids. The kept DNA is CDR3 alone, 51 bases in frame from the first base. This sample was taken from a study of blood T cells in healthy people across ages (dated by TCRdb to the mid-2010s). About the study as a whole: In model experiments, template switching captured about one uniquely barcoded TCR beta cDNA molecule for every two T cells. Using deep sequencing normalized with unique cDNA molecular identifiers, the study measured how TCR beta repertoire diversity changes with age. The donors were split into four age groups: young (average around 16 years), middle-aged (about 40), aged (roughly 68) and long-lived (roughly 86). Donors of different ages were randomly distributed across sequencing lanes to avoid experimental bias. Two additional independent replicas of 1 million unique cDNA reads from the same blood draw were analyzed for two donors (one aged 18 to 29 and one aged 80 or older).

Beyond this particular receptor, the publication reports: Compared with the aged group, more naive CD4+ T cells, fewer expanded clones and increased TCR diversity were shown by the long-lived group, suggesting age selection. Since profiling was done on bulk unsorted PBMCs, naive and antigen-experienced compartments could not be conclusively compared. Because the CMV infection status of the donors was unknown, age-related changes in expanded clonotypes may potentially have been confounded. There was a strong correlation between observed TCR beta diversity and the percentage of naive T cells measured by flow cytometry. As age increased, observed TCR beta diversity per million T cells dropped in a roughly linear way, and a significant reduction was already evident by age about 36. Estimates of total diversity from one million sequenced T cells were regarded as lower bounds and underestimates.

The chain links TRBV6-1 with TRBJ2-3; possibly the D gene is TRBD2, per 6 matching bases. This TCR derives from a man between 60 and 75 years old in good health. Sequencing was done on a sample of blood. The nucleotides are TGTGCCAGCAGTGCCAGGCGGGGCGCCGAGGGAGCAGATACGCAGTATTTT. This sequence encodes CASSARRGAEGADTQYF.